These 12 T cell receptor beta chains were sequenced from one sample in a study of spatial heterogeneity in lung cancer. The time point is: sample taken at primary tumor resection. No cells were sorted before sequencing. The whole RNA sequenced was extracted from tumor, nontumor lung or frozen PBMC. Via MiXCR, TCRdb re-called the 5' RACE reads, giving one row per CDR3 protein. The table has 40,000 to 55,000 distinct CDR3 sequences, approximately 6.5% seen once. The specimen was PBMCs, collected at surgery. The receptors stem from a female donor with early-stage non-small cell lung cancer.

This clonotype has more than one count but fewer than ten. The rearrangement links TRBV12-3 or TRBV12-4 to TRBJ2-3; the match to TRBD2 covers 8 bases. With V trimmed by 1 base and J by 6 bases, 6 bases remained unmatched. The CDR3 has 15 amino acids. The CDR3 spells CASSLVAGSWDTQYF. The CDR3 nucleotides read TGTGCCAGCAGTTTAGTAGCGGGGTCATGGGATACGCAGTATTTT.

In its sample, this clonotype was seen many times. The rearrangement links TRBV12-3 or TRBV12-4 to TRBJ1-2; D not certain. Deletions cut 3 bases from V and 4 bases from J, with 6 bases between. This CDR3 has 12 amino acids. CDR3 nucleotides: TGTGCCAGCAGTTTGCAGATCTATGGCTACACCTTC. Translated: CASSLQIYGYTF.

This clonotype was picked up a small number of times. The chain employs TRBV15 and TRBJ2-4, with 7 bases lining up with TRBD1. The CDR3 contains 15 residues. Unmatched junction bases numbered 5, after V lost 6 bases and J lost 0 bases. The germline CDR1 and CDR2 sequences are LNHNV and YYDKDF (reference sequence). The CDR3 DNA reads as TGTGCCACCAGAGGGGGCGGCTTAGCCAAAAACATTCAGTACTTC. Its protein product is CATRGGGLAKNIQYF.

Only a few counts were recorded for this clonotype. The chain recombines TRBV20-1 with TRBJ2-1; 7 bases line up with TRBD1. The CDR3 loop spans 14 amino acids. The V and J ends lost 3 bases and 7 bases, in that order; junction bases with no gene match: 9. Germline loops: CDR1 DFQATT, CDR2 SNEGSKA (reference sequence). For the CDR3, the DNA is TGCAGTGCTAGTCGGAGACAGGGTACGAATGAGCAGTTCTTC. Protein sequence: CSASRRQGTNEQFF.

This clonotype was seen repeatedly, ten times or more. The chain has TRBV29-1 and TRBJ1-1; D not certain. The CDR3 runs 11 residues. Germline values: CDR1 SQVTM, CDR2 ANQGSEA. V lost 7 bases, J lost 3 bases, and 9 bases lay in between. The CDR3 sequence is CSGVRDTEAFF. In nucleotides, the CDR3 is TGCAGCGGGGTGAGGGACACTGAAGCTTTCTTT.

Ten or more counts support this clonotype. The chain recombines TRBV23-1 with TRBJ2-5; 7 nucleotides align to TRBD1. TRBV23-1 is an ORF, with its function uncertain. V trimming: 2 bases; J trimming: 3 bases; junction bases outside the gene matches: 9. The CDR3 consists of 16 residues. The chain's CDR3 is CASSQTLGQEKETQYF. As DNA, the CDR3 is TGCGCCAGCAGTCAAACCCTTGGACAGGAAAAAGAGACCCAGTACTTC.

This clonotype appeared many times. The chain has TRBV6-2 or TRBV6-3 and TRBJ2-7; D may be TRBD1 or TRBD2 (5 bases each). V lost 6 bases, J lost 0 bases, and 12 bases lay in between. From germline, CDR1 is MNHEY and CDR2 SVGEGT. This CDR3 region has 14 residues. DNA for the CDR3: TGTGCCAGCAGGGCAGAGGGGAGCTCCTACGAGCAGTACTTC. It specifies CASRAEGSSYEQYF.

This chain joins TRBV14 and TRBJ2-2, with D tentatively TRBD1 (5 bases). The V end was cut by 6 bases, the J end by 4 bases, with 18 bases between. Germline-derived CDR1 and CDR2 are SGHDN and FVKESK. This CDR3 has 16 amino acids. The CDR3 DNA is TGTGCCAGCAGAAGGTCCCGAGCAGGGTTCACCGGGGAGCTGTTTTTT. Translating it yields CASRRSRAGFTGELFF.

This clonotype came up many times. This chain connects TRBV7-9 to TRBJ1-2; maybe TRBD1 (5 bases). Germline CDR1 is SEHNR and CDR2 is FQNEAQ (reference sequence). V shed 5 bases and J shed 5 bases, with 9 bases lying between them. The CDR3 covers 12 residues. The CDR3 region is CASSGQGYGYTF. The CDR3 DNA is TGTGCCAGCAGCGGGCAGGGATATGGCTACACCTTC.

The CDR3 region is CASSFRHNYEQYF. As DNA, the CDR3 is TGTGCCAGCAGTTTCAGACACAACTACGAGCAGTACTTC. The chain employs TRBV2 and TRBJ2-7; no firm D call. Germline V gene data show CDR1 as SNHLY and CDR2 as FYNNEI. The V end lost 5 bases, the J end lost 3 bases, and 11 bases lay between the germline ends. The CDR3 spans 13 residues. The full variable domain, its missing parts supplied by reference TRBV2 and TRBJ2-7, is EPEVTQTPSHQVTQMGQEVILRCVPISNHLYFYWYRQILGQKVEFLVSFYNNEISEKSEIFDDQFSVERPDGSNFTLKIRSTKLEDSAMYFCASSFRHNYEQYFGPGTRLTVT.

Points on this clonotype: A read error may be the cause here, since a much bigger clone is one base away. Here the CDR3 DNA reads TGCAGCGTTAGGGGGACAGGGTTCACTGAAGCTTTCTTT. It encodes CSVRGTGFTEAFF. The rearrangement uses TRBV29-1 and TRBJ1-1, with 9 bases matching TRBD1. Germline V gene data show CDR1 as SQVTM and CDR2 as ANQGSEA. This CDR3 contains 13 residues. After removal of 5 bases from V and 4 bases from J, the junction contained 5 bases not matched to a gene. The whole variable domain, filled in from reference TRBV29-1 and TRBJ1-1, reads SAVISQKPSRDICQRGTSLTIQCQVDSQVTMMFWYRQQPGQSLTLIATANQGSEATYESGFVIDKFPISRPNLTFSTLTVSNMSPEDSSIYLCSVRGTGFTEAFFGQGTRLTVV.

A few counts support this clonotype. V and J are TRBV20-1 and TRBJ2-3; 9 bases map to TRBD2. The junction had 6 bases not matched to a gene; V was cut back by 2 bases and J by 0 bases. The CDR3 sequence is 16 residues long. Looked up from germline, CDR1 is DFQATT and CDR2 is SNEGSKA (reference sequence). The CDR3 DNA sequence: TGCAGTGCTAGAAAGCGGGGGGCTTCAAGCACAGATACGCAGTATTTT. Translated, it gives CSARKRGASSTDTQYF.